The clone carrying this T cell receptor beta chain was detected a few times. The antigen is unknown. The sample belongs to a study of blood T cells in healthy people across ages. Whole-study findings and limits: Measured against age, TCR beta diversity per million T cells decreased in a roughly linear manner.

Then a second PCR, running roughly 7 to 11 cycles, was carried out with a sample-barcoded 5' primer and a J-beta primer mix. A template-switch adaptor that had 12 random nucleotides put a tag on each cDNA molecule. TCRdb re-called the 5' RACE reads with MiXCR, one entry per CDR3 protein. The table records 1.5 million to 2 million distinct CDR3 sequences, almost 35% of them present only once. The donors, all healthy, were Caucasians living in Russia, aged roughly 6 to 100. Every sample had a minimum of 6.5 million PBMCs isolated. Sequencing used blood. The sequence came from a woman aged 25 to 39 in good health.

CDR3 protein: CSARERATALYEQYF. The CDR3 nucleotides are TGCAGTGCTAGAGAGCGGGCCACGGCCCTCTACGAGCAGTACTTC. The chain is built from TRBV20-1 and TRBJ2-7; D is perhaps TRBD2 (5 bases). This CDR3 spans 15 amino acids. V shed 0 bases and J shed 3 bases, with 15 bases lying between them. In germline, CDR1 is DFQATT, CDR2 SNEGSKA (reference sequence).